This T cell receptor beta chain was recorded in a study of blood T cell repertoires in COVID-19 (dated by TCRdb to the early 2020s). Notes on the research overall: The collaborator samples originated in the United States, Italy and Spain and spanned the acute and convalescent phases of COVID-19. The material from the prospective study consisted of cDNA or gDNA derived from T cells, B-cell-depleted T cells, or PBMCs. Deeply sampled blood TCRbeta repertoires from subjects exposed to, actively infected with, or recovered from COVID-19 were included in the dataset. A freely available public database, intended as a resource for researchers studying the immune response to SARS-CoV-2, is where the repertoires were released. Samples were obtained from the ongoing ImmuneRACE study (first 160 participants) and from over a thousand subjects provided by 6 global collaborators. The sample metadata nearly always contained a de-identified subject ID, COVID-19 status, age in years and sex. Where available, HLA class I and class II types were obtained from metadata supplied by the sample provider rather than from assay-based typing. The paper's findings and limits, for the study overall: The quantity of clinical and demographic metadata differed by source and by participant and was supplied without curation.

CDR1 SGDLS and CDR2 YYNGEE are derived from the germline V gene. A distance of 10 bases separates the germline ends of V and J, which lose 3 bases and 4 bases respectively. Taken from cysteine to phenylalanine, the CDR3 has 13 residues. The sequence is cut down to CDR3 DNA, 39 bases in frame from base 1. With respect to this clone: Its antigen remains undetermined. No per-base quality is available; no much larger clone lies one base away.

Participants in the prospective study were aged roughly 18 to 100 years, lived in approximately 26 United States geographic areas, and enrolled through a virtual design. In the prospective study, cohorts were assigned on the basis of participant-reported clinical history obtained from a screening survey and a study questionnaire. Recovered participants in ImmuneRACE Cohort 3 were defined by two consecutive negative NP/OP PCR tests, clearance by a healthcare professional, or resolution of symptoms. Each participant in the prospective study had whole blood, serum and a nasopharyngeal or oropharyngeal swab collected by mobile phlebotomists. Additional blood draws and questionnaires over an approximately 2-month period could optionally be provided by prospective study participants. Before DNA extraction, blood samples from the prospective study were shipped at room temperature or frozen. TCRbeta CDR3 regions were amplified from genomic DNA by means of the immunoSEQ Assay, a bias-controlled multiplex PCR. The authors processed their data as follows. Nucleated cell counts per sample were estimated from amplification of reference gene primers within the assay. To quantify the absolute abundance of each unique TCRbeta CDR3 rearrangement, sequence reads were collapsed and filtered. For each sample, productive Simpson clonality was calculated by taking the square root of Simpson's diversity index across productive rearrangements. In its TCRdb copy, this immuneACCESS table keeps in-frame sequences only and misses some clones. Where compared with another copy, unresolved V genes explain less than half of these, and the others have no known cause. For V, J and clone size, that table is used; D and trimming come from the DNA. This sample comprises under 300,000 clones, approximately 91% of them detected only once. Of the sample, just under 1% falls within the top ten clones.

The sample was PBMCs or T cells enriched from blood (not recorded which). The chain links TRBV9 with TRBJ1-1, with an unclear D gene assignment. The clonotype was recovered from a woman in her thirties who had recovered from COVID-19. The nucleotide sequence is given as TGTGCCAGCAGCGACACCATAGCCACTGAAGCTTTCTTT. Its protein reads: CASSDTIATEAFF.